The 11 T cell receptor beta chains given below trace back to one sample, sequenced in a study of monozygotic twins with inflammatory bowel disease (dated by TCRdb to about 2019). Libraries were prepared through 5' RACE. Sequencing was carried out with an Illumina HiSeq 2500. The reads went through TCRdb reprocessing, and each CDR3 protein sequence gets one entry with no DNA. This sample's table lists under 200,000 distinct CDR3 sequences. In total, the top ten clones hold 2.8% of the sample. The specimen was blood. These receptors were collected from a human donor with ulcerative colitis or Crohn's disease, or a healthy co-twin of an affected twin (not recorded which).

The chain couples TRBV28 to TRBJ2-3; there is no DNA to check the TCRdb D call of TRBD2. CDR1 is MDHEN, CDR2 SYDVKM, per germline. The CDR3 is 18 residues long. The CDR3 loop is CASSLGTSSLVGTDTQYF.

The J gene is TRBJ2-7, the V gene TRBV5-1; TCRdb lists TRBD1, though no DNA is available to test this call. Per germline, CDR1 SGHRS and CDR2 YFSETQ. This CDR3 spans 13 amino acids. This CDR3 reads CASSSQTGYEQYF.

The chain couples TRBV11-2 to TRBJ1-2; TCRdb reports TRBD1, a call that lacks DNA to check it against. Germline V gives CDR1 SGHAT, CDR2 FQNNGV. The CDR3 is 13 residues long. CDR3 loop: CASSLMTAYGYTF.

The chain combines TRBV5-6 with TRBJ2-1. CDR3 size: 17 residues. Germline loops: CDR1 SGHDT, CDR2 YYEEEE. CDR3 amino acids: CASSLEVGSSSYNEQFF.

The rearrangement uses TRBV12-3 or TRBV12-4 and TRBJ2-1; TCRdb's assignment of TRBD2 cannot be checked, as there is no DNA. The CDR3 covers 16 residues. CDR3 amino acids: CASRSTGTSGRSEQFF.

J is TRBJ2-7 and V is TRBV10-3; TCRdb gives TRBD2 as the D gene, but with no DNA this cannot be confirmed. The CDR3 spans 14 residues. Germline loops: CDR1 ENHRY, CDR2 SYGVKD. CDR3 residues: CATGWGSGPYEQYF.

CDR3 sequence reads: CASSQKTNTEAFF. The chain has TRBV3-1 and TRBJ1-1. Germline V CDR1 and CDR2: LGHDT, YNNKEL (reference sequence). The CDR3 extends over 13 amino acids.

The chain uses TRBV29-1 and TRBJ1-3. In germline, CDR1 is SQVTM, CDR2 ANQGSEA. The CDR3 contains 11 residues. The CDR3 spells CSVLFRNTIYF.

This chain links TRBV20-1 with TRBJ1-2; TCRdb's D gene call, TRBD1, goes unchecked for lack of DNA. CDR1 DFQATT and CDR2 SNEGSKA come from the germline V gene (reference sequence). There are 14 residues in the CDR3. The CDR3 spells CSASPRLSNYGYTF.

The chain links TRBV20-1 to TRBJ2-1; TCRdb designates TRBD1, a call that cannot be tested without DNA. The CDR3 totals 16 residues. Germline values: CDR1 DFQATT, CDR2 SNEGSKA (reference sequence). CDR3 protein: CSARDLGHDLYNEQFF.

The V call is TRBV20-1, the J call TRBJ2-7; the TRBD2 assignment by TCRdb is unverifiable without DNA. Germline V lookup: CDR1 DFQATT, CDR2 SNEGSKA (reference sequence). The CDR3 extends over 17 amino acids. The chain's CDR3 is CSATGTSGKRGRYEQYF.